The TCR beta chain described here comes from a study of cytomegalovirus exposure and HLA in healthy donors. The PCR ran on 60 Vbeta and 13 Jbeta primers. Here immunoSEQ multiplex PCR was the method, and the copy in TCRdb shows in-frame clones only, minus some. The data show about 190,000 clones, with roughly 80% seen just once and about 3% held by the top ten. The CDR3 covers 15 residues. Trimming left V 1 base short and J 1 base short, with 10 bases between. The germline V gene has CDR1 LNHDA and CDR2 SQIVND (reference sequence). The V and J genes are TRBV19 and TRBJ1-1, with D unclear. Sequenced: PBMCs. The sequence came from a man aged 35 to 55 in good health and CMV-seropositive. The CDR3 DNA reads as TGTGCCAGTAGTATAGGTTTGTACAGGAACACTGAAGCTTTCTTT. Encoded protein: CASSIGLYRNTEAFF.